The 20 T cell receptor beta chains reported below all come from one sample, sequenced in a study of T cell responses to AZD1222 COVID-19 vaccine. Data came from immunoSEQ multiplex PCR; TCRdb stores just in-frame clones and leaves some out. The repertoire includes 150,000 to 200,000 clones, 75% to 90% of them detected once, and 5% to 7% sits in the top ten. The sample consisted of peripheral blood, taken on day 0 of AZD1222 vaccination. The receptor source for this set is an adult in good health.

This clone has only one observation. The V and J genes are TRBV5-1 and TRBJ2-3; the D gene could be TRBD1 or TRBD2 (5 bases each). CDR1 SGHRS and CDR2 YFSETQ come from the germline V gene. CDR3 size: 18 residues. The V end lost 4 bases, the J end lost 1 base, and 22 bases lay between the germline ends. CDR3 sequence reads: CASSRGDYGRARTDTQYF. CDR3 nucleotide sequence: TGCGCCAGCAGCCGAGGGGATTATGGCAGGGCCCGCACAGATACGCAGTATTTT.

This chain links TRBV28 with TRBJ2-7, with 10 nucleotides matching TRBD1. Germline assignment: CDR1 MDHEN and CDR2 SYDVKM. There are 14 residues in the CDR3. The V gene end was trimmed by 5 bases and the J gene end by 4 bases; junction bases not matched to a gene: 5. The CDR3 nucleotides are TGTGCCAGCAGTATCGGGACAGGGGTGTACGAGCAGTACTTC. Amino acids: CASSIGTGVYEQYF.

The chain joins TRBV28 to TRBJ1-4, with D hard to call. CDR3 length equals 14 residues. CDR1 is MDHEN and CDR2 is SYDVKM in the germline V gene. Trimming left V 8 bases short and J 4 bases short, with 14 bases between. The CDR3 region has the DNA TGTGCCAGCTTGGTGGCTCCCCTTAATGAAAAACTGTTTTTT. It is translated as CASLVAPLNEKLFF.

This chain links TRBV12-5 with TRBJ2-5; TRBD2 is a possible D gene (5 bases). The CDR3 sequence is 15 residues long. CDR1 LGHNT and CDR2 FRNRAP come from the germline V gene. The ends were cut back, 5 bases at V and 4 bases at J, with 17 bases in the middle. CDR3 nucleotide sequence: TGTGCTAGTGGTCTCAACCCGGAGAGCGGAGAGACCCAGTACTTC. It encodes CASGLNPESGETQYF.

This chain links TRBV28 with TRBJ2-7; no clear D gene. The CDR3 extends over 15 amino acids. The germline V gene encodes CDR1 MDHEN and CDR2 SYDVKM. The V gene lost 5 bases and the J gene lost 6 bases, with 20 bases spanning the gap. CDR3 loop: CASSPGSPGLSEQYF. The CDR3 region has the DNA TGTGCCAGCAGTCCTGGATCGCCGGGCCTCTCCGAGCAGTACTTC.

The V and J genes are TRBV6-5 and TRBJ1-1; D is perhaps TRBD1 (5 bases). The germline V gene has CDR1 MNHEY and CDR2 SVGAGI. The CDR3 runs 14 residues. The ends were cut back, 2 bases at V and 4 bases at J, with 11 bases in the middle. The CDR3 sequence is CASSYARGVTEAFF. CDR3 sequence (DNA): TGTGCCAGCAGTTACGCTCGGGGCGTCACTGAAGCTTTCTTT.

This rearrangement joins TRBV18 to TRBJ1-4, with D possibly matching TRBD1 (5 bases). The CDR3 contains 16 residues. The germline gives CDR1 KGHSH, CDR2 LQKENI. The V gene lost 2 bases and the J gene lost 7 bases, with 17 bases spanning the gap. This CDR3 reads CASSPYRGDTGEKLFF. The CDR3 nucleotides are TGTGCCAGCTCACCATACCGGGGAGATACAGGTGAAAAACTGTTTTTT.

The chain combines TRBV4-3 with TRBJ1-4; D possibly corresponds to TRBD1 (5 bases). CDR3 size: 13 residues. Germline lookup yields CDR1 LGHNA and CDR2 YSLEER. V dropped 4 bases and J dropped 8 bases, with 11 bases sitting between them. Here the CDR3 reads CASSPREAEKLFF. Written as DNA, the CDR3 is TGCGCCAGCAGCCCCAGGGAGGCGGAAAAACTGTTTTTT.

The chain is built from TRBV7-2 and TRBJ2-1, with 9 positions matching TRBD2. Germline lookup yields CDR1 SGHTA and CDR2 FQGNSA. This CDR3 contains 16 residues. V gave up 1 base and J gave up 3 bases; unmatched junction bases: 4. CDR3 coding DNA: TGTGCCAGCAGCTTAGGGGGACTAGCAGTCTACAATGAGCAGTTCTTC. This codes for CASSLGGLAVYNEQFF.

Points on this clone: A junction end diverges from the germline sequence, so it may reflect a read error. The chain has TRBV7-9 and TRBJ1-2; D is unclear. Germline-derived CDR1 and CDR2 are SEHNR and FQNEAQ (reference sequence). The CDR3 consists of 8 residues. The CDR3 here is CASSLNIF. DNA of the CDR3: TGTGCCAGCAGCTTAAACATCTTC.

The rearrangement joins TRBV9 to TRBJ2-1, with D possibly matching TRBD2 (6 bases). From germline, CDR1 is SGDLS and CDR2 YYNGEE. V lost 0 bases to trimming and J lost 0 bases, with 13 bases between them. This CDR3 region has 17 residues. The CDR3, as DNA: TGTGCCAGCAGCGTAGGGATTAGCGGTGTCTCCTACAATGAGCAGTTCTTC. Translated: CASSVGISGVSYNEQFF.

This chain links TRBV5-1 with TRBJ2-2; TRBD1 aligns across 10 bases. From germline, CDR1 is SGHRS and CDR2 YFSETQ. The V gene end was trimmed by 2 bases and the J gene end by 1 base; junction bases not matched to a gene: 5. CDR3 size: 17 residues. CDR3 in DNA: TGCGCCAGCAGCTTCAAACGGACAGGGGGGAACACCGGGGAGCTGTTTTTT. This encodes CASSFKRTGGNTGELFF.

This chain links TRBV3-1 (or the pseudogene TRBV3-2) with TRBJ2-1, with D maybe TRBD2 (6 bases). V lost 2 bases to trimming and J lost 6 bases, with 8 bases between them. Germline CDR1 and CDR2: LGHDT and YNNKEL (reference sequence). This CDR3 spans 13 amino acids. The CDR3 DNA sequence: TGTGCCAGCAGCCAAAGACTAGGCAATGAGCAGTTCTTC. It specifies CASSQRLGNEQFF.

The chain is built from TRBV30 and TRBJ2-7; 9 bases match TRBD1. Trimming removed 1 base from V and 1 base from J; junction bases left unmatched: 5. The V gene's germline CDR1 is GTSNPN and CDR2 SVGIG (reference sequence). The CDR3 length is 15 residues. CDR3 amino acids: CAWSGGQGISYEQYF. The CDR3, as DNA: TGTGCCTGGAGTGGGGGACAGGGAATATCCTACGAGCAGTACTTC.

The chain combines TRBV9 with TRBJ1-3; weak D call: TRBD1 (5 bases). V was trimmed by 1 base and J by 7 bases, leaving 9 bases between them. This CDR3 comprises 13 residues. Germline V gene sequence: CDR1 SGDLS, CDR2 YYNGEE. CDR3 amino acids: CASSVRGLNTIYF. In DNA form, the CDR3 reads TGTGCCAGCAGCGTACGGGGGTTGAACACCATATATTTT. Together with reference TRBV9 and TRBJ1-3, the CDR3 gives the full variable domain: DSGVTQTPKHLITATGQRVTLRCSPRSGDLSVYWYQQSLDQGLQFLIQYYNGEERAKGNILERFSAQQFPDLHSELNLSSLELGDSALYFCASSVRGLNTIYFGEGSWLTVV.

The V gene is TRBV4-1, the J gene TRBJ1-6; 12 positions agree with TRBD1. CDR1 and CDR2 (germline): MGHRA, YSYEKL. The J segment lost 9 bases and the V segment lost 0 bases, leaving 9 bases of the junction unmatched. This CDR3 is built from 18 residues. As DNA, the CDR3 is TGCGCCAGCAGCCAAGACGAACCGGGACAGGGGGCTAGTTCACCCCTCCACTTT. Translation gives CASSQDEPGQGASSPLHF.

The chain couples TRBV25-1 to TRBJ1-6; D perhaps matches TRBD1 (6 bases). This CDR3 is 15 amino acids long. V lost 8 bases to trimming and J lost 0 bases, with 11 bases between them. Germline assignment: CDR1 MGHDK and CDR2 SYGVNS. CDR3 DNA sequence: TGTGCCAGCGGGGGAGGGGGCTCCTATAATTCACCCCTCCACTTT. It translates to CASGGGGSYNSPLHF.

The chain links TRBV2 to TRBJ2-1; 7 positions agree with TRBD1. From germline, CDR1 is SNHLY and CDR2 FYNNEI. V was pared by 11 bases and J by 2 bases, with 6 bases of the junction left unmatched. This CDR3 contains 13 residues. Written as DNA, the CDR3 is TGTGCCGGCGCGCAGGGGGCCTACAATGAGCAGTTCTTC. This encodes CAGAQGAYNEQFF.

V usage is TRBV5-1 and J usage is TRBJ1-1, with D hard to call. This CDR3 spans 14 amino acids. Germline V gene data show CDR1 as SGHRS and CDR2 as YFSETQ. Trimming pared 2 bases from V and 0 bases from J, leaving 8 bases between. The CDR3 here is CASSFLWLNTEAFF. The CDR3 coding sequence is TGCGCCAGCAGCTTCTTATGGTTGAACACTGAAGCTTTCTTT.

V usage is TRBV9 and J usage is TRBJ1-1; D is ambiguous. The CDR3 has 15 amino acids. Trimming cost V 0 bases and J 4 bases, with 13 bases left between them. Germline CDR1 is SGDLS and CDR2 is YYNGEE. CDR3 nucleotide sequence: TGTGCCAGCAGCGTAGTCCCGGGTTGGAGCACTGAAGCTTTCTTT. Amino acid sequence: CASSVVPGWSTEAFF.